This T cell receptor (beta chain) originates from a study of long-term antiretroviral therapy in people with HIV. As for the study in general: Collection of the earliest samples took place about a decade ahead of the 2015 immediate-ART recommendation.

V lost 5 bases to trimming and J lost 5 bases, with 15 bases between them. The CDR3 consists of 13 residues. Germline V gene lookup returns CDR1 GTSNPN and CDR2 SVGIG (reference sequence). An immunoSEQ assay, version v3.0, was performed at survey level. The method was immunoSEQ multiplex PCR; TCRdb's version includes in-frame clones alone and lacks a portion of them. The data contain about 44,000 clones, roughly 96% of them singletons. The sample in question was unsorted PBMCs, obtained 3.7 years after starting antiretroviral therapy. The receptor was derived from a woman in her 50s with HIV. The chain recombines TRBV30 with TRBJ1-1, with a weak D call TRBD1 (5 bases). The CDR3 DNA reads TGTGCCTGGGGTGAGGGGAGGAGGACTGAAGCTTTCTTT. Protein product: CAWGEGRRTEAFF.